The present T cell receptor beta chain was sequenced within a study of response to subunit inactivated influenza vaccine. Notes on the study in general: Each seasonal influenza vaccination, the authors suggested, recruits few new T cells.

MiXCR, run by TCRdb on the RT-PCR reads, gives a single entry per CDR3 protein. The table has approximately 530,000 distinct CDR3 sequences, approximately 7.8% seen once. The length of the CDR3 is 17 residues. J lost 4 bases, V lost 1 base, and 11 bases had no gene match. In regard to this clonotype: The antigen is not known.

Sequences were derived from PBMCs from blood, sampled 23 to 25 months after vaccination. The TCR comes from a man aged 50 to 69 who received an inactivated influenza vaccine. This rearrangement joins TRBV12-3 or TRBV12-4 to TRBJ2-7; the match to TRBD1 covers 9 bases. The CDR3 loop is CASSLGWAPGQGYEQYF. The DNA for the CDR3 is TGTGCCAGCAGTTTAGGCTGGGCTCCGGGACAGGGTTACGAGCAGTACTTC.